The 27 T cell receptor beta chains below all came from one sample that was sequenced in a study of PD-1 blockade in classical Hodgkin lymphoma. The assay was immunoSEQ multiplex PCR, and TCRdb's table has in-frame clones only and misses some. The data contain roughly 8,300 clones, approximately 80% of them singletons. Brentuximab vedotin exposure varied among the patients, all of whom had relapsed after autologous stem cell transplantation. Magnetic negative selection was used to purify CD4+ T cells from thawed PBMCs. Sequences were derived from CD4+ T cells from blood, sampled at baseline. Receptors were obtained from a human donor with classical Hodgkin lymphoma.

The chain has TRBV18 and TRBJ1-6, with TRBD1 as a possible D gene (5 bases). This CDR3 region has 15 residues. CDR1 and CDR2 from the germline V gene are KGHSH and LQKENI. V lost 2 bases and J 6 bases, leaving 11 bases between the germline ends. The CDR3 region has the DNA TGTGCCAGCTCACCATTACAGGTGCTTAATTCACCCCTCCACTTT. Its translation: CASSPLQVLNSPLHF.

The V call is TRBV9, the J call TRBJ2-6; TRBD2 might be the D (5 bases). V was pared by 4 bases and J by 3 bases, with 8 bases between. This CDR3 spans 14 amino acids. From germline, CDR1 is SGDLS and CDR2 YYNGEE. CDR3 sequence: CASSPSGGANVLTF. The CDR3 bases are TGTGCCAGCAGCCCGAGCGGTGGGGCCAACGTCCTGACTTTC.

The chain couples TRBV7-2 to TRBJ2-3, with 11 bases fitting TRBD2. The CDR3 is made up of 16 amino acids. V shed 1 base and J 8 bases; nucleotides not matched to a gene: 8. Germline V CDR1 and CDR2: SGHTA, FQGNSA. The CDR3 reads CASSLEGSGRASTQYF. In nucleotides, the CDR3 is TGTGCCAGCAGCTTAGAAGGTAGCGGGAGGGCCAGTACGCAGTATTTT.

The rearrangement links TRBV29-1 to TRBJ2-1, with D tentatively TRBD2 (6 bases). This CDR3 has 14 amino acids. Trimming pared 4 bases from V and 4 bases from J, leaving 14 bases between. The germline V gene encodes CDR1 SQVTM and CDR2 ANQGSEA. CDR3 protein: CSVARDWSYNEQFF. CDR3 bases: TGCAGCGTTGCGCGGGACTGGTCGTACAATGAGCAGTTCTTC.

V and J are TRBV19 and TRBJ2-1; 8 positions agree with TRBD2. The CDR3 is 14 residues long. Unmatched junction bases numbered 6, after V lost 8 bases and J lost 3 bases. Germline CDR1 LNHDA, CDR2 SQIVND (reference sequence). Here the CDR3 DNA reads TGTGCCAGTCACTCCGGGGGGGGCTACAATGAGCAGTTCTTC. It specifies CASHSGGGYNEQFF.

J is TRBJ2-4 and V is TRBV6-5; TRBD1 aligns across 8 bases. There are 16 residues in the CDR3. The J segment lost 7 bases and the V segment lost 4 bases, leaving 12 bases of the junction unmatched. CDR1 and CDR2 (germline): MNHEY, SVGAGI. CDR3 region: CASSFGQGSNGNIQYF. The DNA of the CDR3 is TGTGCCAGCAGTTTCGGACAGGGAAGTAACGGGAACATTCAGTACTTC.

V and J are TRBV4-3 and TRBJ2-1; TRBD2 agrees at 8 bases. Trimming at V came to 6 bases and at J to 12 bases, leaving 16 bases not matched to a gene. The CDR3 has 15 amino acids. Per germline, CDR1 LGHNA and CDR2 YSLEER. The chain's CDR3 is CASSQISGGPSGQFF. In DNA, the CDR3 is TGCGCCAGCAGTCAGATATCGGGAGGGCCCTCCGGGCAGTTCTTC.

The V and J genes are TRBV5-1 and TRBJ1-6, with TRBD1 as a possible D gene (6 bases). This CDR3 has 15 residues. The V end lost 0 bases, the J end lost 10 bases, and 14 bases lay between the germline ends. Germline CDR1 SGHRS, CDR2 YFSETQ. The CDR3 reads CASSLGTAMGSPLHF. The CDR3 bases are TGCGCCAGCAGCTTGGGGACAGCTATGGGATCACCCCTCCACTTT.

The chain employs TRBV9 and TRBJ2-3; D is perhaps TRBD1 (6 bases). V was shortened by 1 base and J by 4 bases, with 16 bases between the two germline ends. CDR3 length: 16 amino acids. CDR1 is SGDLS and CDR2 is YYNGEE in the germline V gene. The CDR3 DNA reads as TGTGCCAGCAGCGTAACGGGTATCTCAGGGGCAGATACGCAGTATTTT. The encoded protein is CASSVTGISGADTQYF.

The J gene is TRBJ1-2, the V gene TRBV7-3, with 9 bases that match TRBD1. Germline trimming cut 2 bases from V and 5 bases from J; bases unmatched to any gene: 9. Per germline, CDR1 SGHTA and CDR2 FQGTGA. The CDR3 covers 16 residues. The CDR3 region has the DNA TGTGCCAGCAGCTTAGAACCGGGACAGGGCCTATATGGCTACACCTTC. Amino acid sequence: CASSLEPGQGLYGYTF.

This chain joins TRBV5-1 and TRBJ2-1, with D possibly TRBD2 on 5 matching bases. Trimming removed 2 bases at V and 1 base at J, with 10 bases between. The germline V gene encodes CDR1 SGHRS and CDR2 YFSETQ. CDR3 length: 15 residues. This CDR3 is CASSLSGTSYNEQFF. The CDR3 DNA reads TGCGCCAGCAGCTTAAGCGGAACTTCCTACAATGAGCAGTTCTTC.

This sequence joins TRBV10-3 and TRBJ1-2; 8 bases are shared with TRBD1. The trim removed 4 bases at V and 7 bases at J, leaving 11 bases unmatched. CDR3 length: 15 amino acids. Germline CDR1 is ENHRY and CDR2 is SYGVKD. The CDR3 coding sequence is TGTGCCATCAGTGGAGTGGGTCAGGGGGCGCCTGGCTACACCTTC. It is translated as CAISGVGQGAPGYTF.

The rearrangement links TRBV29-1 to TRBJ1-2, with TRBD1 as a possible D gene (5 bases). Trimming removed 7 bases from V and 8 bases from J, with 14 bases in between. The CDR3 is made up of 11 amino acids. Germline V gene lookup returns CDR1 SQVTM and CDR2 ANQGSEA. The CDR3 bases are TGCAGCGCCCGGGGCGGCGGGGGCTACACCTTC. This sequence encodes CSARGGGGYTF. The full variable domain, rest sourced from reference TRBV29-1 and TRBJ1-2, is SAVISQKPSRDICQRGTSLTIQCQVDSQVTMMFWYRQQPGQSLTLIATANQGSEATYESGFVIDKFPISRPNLTFSTLTVSNMSPEDSSIYLCSARGGGGYTFGSGTRLTVV.

This clone has more than one count but fewer than ten. The CDR3 here is CASSASGVEQFF. The CDR3 DNA reads as TGCGCCAGCAGTGCGAGTGGCGTTGAGCAGTTCTTC. This chain connects TRBV10-2 to TRBJ2-1, with D unclear. Germline loops: CDR1 WSHSY, CDR2 SAAADI. The CDR3 contains 12 residues. V lost 4 bases and J lost 9, with 10 bases in between.

The chain combines TRBV7-8 with TRBJ1-3; D ambiguous. Trimming took 1 base from V and 4 from J, leaving 5 bases between them. The germline V gene has CDR1 SGHVS and CDR2 FQNEAQ. This CDR3 region has 13 residues. CDR3 in DNA: TGTGCCAGCAGCTTAGGGAGGGGAAACACCATATATTTT. This codes for CASSLGRGNTIYF.

This clone has a handful of counts. The chain combines TRBV19 with TRBJ2-3, with D perhaps TRBD1 (5 bases). V gave up 4 bases and J gave up 3 bases, with 17 bases separating them. CDR1 is LNHDA, CDR2 SQIVND, per germline (reference sequence). This CDR3 has 16 amino acids. The CDR3 sequence is CASSTQGFGATDTQYF. CDR3 bases: TGTGCCAGTAGTACGCAGGGCTTTGGGGCGACAGATACGCAGTATTTT. The variable domain in full, with the rest retrieved from reference TRBV19 and TRBJ2-3, is DGGITQSPKYLFRKEGQNVTLSCEQNLNHDAMYWYRQDPGQGLRLIYYSQIVNDFQKGDIAEGYSVSREKKESFPLTVTSAQKNPTAFYLCASSTQGFGATDTQYFGPGTRLTVL.

The chain combines TRBV6-5 with TRBJ1-4; possible D gene TRBD1, 5 bases. V was cut by 3 bases and J by 3 bases, with 14 bases left in between. Germline CDR1 reads MNHEY; CDR2 reads SVGAGI. This CDR3 has 16 residues. This chain's CDR3 is CASSYHVRVANEKLFF. The DNA for the CDR3 is TGTGCCAGCAGTTATCATGTCAGGGTTGCTAATGAAAAACTGTTTTTT.

This chain links TRBV18 with TRBJ2-1; D gene uncertain. The CDR3 is made up of 14 amino acids. V gave up 3 bases and J gave up 7 bases, with 13 bases separating them. Germline assignment: CDR1 KGHSH and CDR2 LQKENI. CDR3 in DNA: TGTGCCAGCTCACCTAGGACCCTTTTGAATGAGCAGTTCTTC. It codes for CASSPRTLLNEQFF.

This rearrangement joins TRBV28 to TRBJ1-2, with TRBD1 matching over 7 bases. Germline V lookup: CDR1 MDHEN, CDR2 SYDVKM. This CDR3 has 14 amino acids. Unmatched junction bases numbered 4, after V lost 2 bases and J lost 4 bases. The CDR3, as DNA: TGTGCCAGCAGTTTACCGAGACAGGGCTATGGCTACACCTTC. Encoded protein: CASSLPRQGYGYTF.

This clone was detected a few times. The J gene is TRBJ1-2, the V gene TRBV18; D is uncertain. V lost 5 bases to trimming and J lost 3 bases, with 4 bases between them. This CDR3 spans 11 amino acids. Germline loops: CDR1 KGHSH, CDR2 LQKENI. The CDR3 DNA reads as TGTGCCAGCTCAGCTGACTATGGCTACACCTTC. As protein: CASSADYGYTF.

The V call is TRBV4-1, the J call TRBJ2-5, with TRBD2 matching over 10 bases. This CDR3 is built from 18 residues. The ends lost 0 bases at V and 7 bases at J; junction bases unmatched: 14. Germline CDR1 MGHRA, CDR2 YSYEKL. The CDR3 region has the DNA TGCGCCAGCAGCCAAGATGGTACTCTAGCGGGGGCCATTGCGACCCAGTACTTC. Encoded protein: CASSQDGTLAGAIATQYF.

The chain links TRBV19 to TRBJ2-1, with TRBD2 matching 14 bases. V shed 1 base and J 2 bases; nucleotides not matched to a gene: 1. Germline values: CDR1 LNHDA, CDR2 SQIVND (reference sequence). The CDR3 consists of 17 residues. CDR3 region: CASSIGLAGGPYNEQFF. The CDR3 DNA reads as TGTGCCAGTAGTATAGGACTAGCGGGAGGGCCCTACAATGAGCAGTTCTTC.

This chain connects TRBV4-1 to TRBJ2-1; 10 bases are shared with TRBD2. The germline gives CDR1 MGHRA, CDR2 YSYEKL. This CDR3 region has 17 residues. With 1 base clipped from V and 7 bases from J, the junction kept 10 bases outside the gene matches. The CDR3 sequence: CASSQVSGPSGSNEQFF. CDR3 in DNA: TGCGCCAGCAGCCAAGTAAGCGGGCCTAGCGGGAGTAATGAGCAGTTCTTC.

In this sample, this clone turned up a few times. V and J are TRBV10-3 and TRBJ1-5; 7 nucleotides line up with TRBD1. J lost 2 bases, V lost 4 bases, and 5 bases had no gene match. The CDR3 runs 15 residues. CDR1 ENHRY and CDR2 SYGVKD come from the germline V gene. The CDR3, as DNA: TGTGCCATCAGTGGGACAGGTATGGGCAATCAGCCCCAGCATTTT. It specifies CAISGTGMGNQPQHF.

This chain uses TRBV6-6 with TRBJ1-4, with 8 positions matching TRBD1. This CDR3 has 15 residues. Germline CDR1 is MNHNY and CDR2 is SVGAGI (reference sequence). V was pared by 7 bases and J by 5 bases, with 9 bases of the junction left unmatched. The CDR3 DNA is TGTGCCAGCACTTATTCAGGGGGCGGGAATGAAAAACTGTTTTTT. Protein sequence: CASTYSGGGNEKLFF.

The chain combines TRBV10-3 with TRBJ2-5, with 9 bases fitting TRBD2. This CDR3 has 15 amino acids. With 5 bases clipped from V and 3 bases from J, the junction kept 7 bases outside the gene matches. Germline CDR1 and CDR2: ENHRY and SYGVKD. Written as DNA, the CDR3 is TGTGCCATCAGTCAGACTAGCGGAACAAAAGAGACCCAGTACTTC. It encodes CAISQTSGTKETQYF.

This chain links TRBV18 with TRBJ1-1; possible D gene TRBD1, 6 bases. Germline V gives CDR1 KGHSH, CDR2 LQKENI. CDR3 length: 15 amino acids. Trimming shortened V by 2 bases and J by 3 bases, and 13 bases separated the two germline ends. Written as DNA, the CDR3 is TGTGCCAGCTCACCATCAATAAACAGGGACACTGAAGCTTTCTTT. As protein: CASSPSINRDTEAFF.